The 30 T cell receptor beta chains listed next were all sequenced from one sample in a study of cytomegalovirus exposure and HLA in healthy donors. PCR employed 60 Vbeta and 13 Jbeta primers. Sequencing used immunoSEQ multiplex PCR; TCRdb keeps in-frame clones, though not all of them. The table for this sample gives under 35,000 clones. The specimen was PBMCs. Source of these receptors: a man in his thirties or forties in good health and CMV-seronegative.

This chain joins TRBV5-1 and TRBJ1-5; maybe TRBD1 (6 bases). Per the germline V gene, CDR1 is SGHRS and CDR2 is YFSETQ. This CDR3 has 15 amino acids. Between the trimmed V and J ends, which lost 2 bases and 4 bases, there was a span of 13 bases. CDR3 in amino acids: CASSLGGTENQPQHF. CDR3 nucleotides: TGCGCCAGCAGCTTAGGGGGAACCGAGAATCAGCCCCAGCATTTT.

V gene TRBV23-1 combines with J gene TRBJ2-4; 15 bases align to TRBD2. TRBV23-1 is filed as an ORF, its function uncertain. Trimming cost V 1 base and J 0 bases; bases outside gene matches: 4. CDR3 length: 19 amino acids. CDR3 region: CASSQWTSGRVLAKNIQYF. As DNA, the CDR3 is TGCGCCAGCAGTCAATGGACTAGCGGGAGGGTACTAGCCAAAAACATTCAGTACTTC.

Worth noting for this clone: An end of the junction differs from the germline gene, which may be a read error. The chain recombines TRBV7-7 with TRBJ2-1, with TRBD2 matching 12 bases. Germline V lookup: CDR1 SSHAT, CDR2 FNYEAQ (reference sequence). This CDR3 has 20 amino acids. The CDR3 here is CASSPYHHRRLAGGDNEQFF. The DNA of the CDR3 is TGTGCTAGCAGCCCATACCACCACCGTCGGCTAGCGGGGGGGGACAATGAGCAGTTCTTC. Looking up the rest from reference TRBV7-7 and TRBJ2-1 gives the full variable domain: GAGVSQSPRYKVTKRGQDVTLRCDPISSHATLYWYQQALGQGPEFLTYFNYEAQPDKSGLPSDRFSAERPEGSISTLTIQRTEQRDSAMYRCASSPYHHRRLAGGDNEQFFGPGTRLTVL.

J is TRBJ2-7 and V is TRBV15; 7 nucleotides match TRBD2. V lost 0 bases to trimming and J lost 0 bases; unmatched junction nucleotides: 11. The CDR3 sequence is 18 residues long. Germline V gives CDR1 LNHNV, CDR2 YYDKDF (reference sequence). This CDR3 reads CATSRETQSGTISYEQYF. In DNA, the CDR3 is TGTGCCACCAGCAGAGAGACCCAGAGCGGGACTATCTCCTACGAGCAGTACTTC.

The rearrangement links TRBV6-4 to TRBJ2-3; 8 bases match TRBD1. V shed 4 bases and J 2 bases; nucleotides not matched to a gene: 5. The CDR3 spans 15 residues. Germline lookup yields CDR1 MRHNA and CDR2 SNTAGT. CDR3: CASSAGTGSTDTQYF. In nucleotides, the CDR3 is TGTGCCAGCAGTGCCGGGACAGGATCCACAGATACGCAGTATTTT.

CDR3 DNA: TGTGCCAGCAGTCCGGCGGGAGGGGTTGGCTCACCCCTCCACTTT. Protein sequence: CASSPAGGVGSPLHF. The rearrangement joins TRBV27 to TRBJ1-6; D may be TRBD1 (5 bases). This CDR3 is built from 15 residues. The germline CDR1 and CDR2 sequences are MNHEY and SMNVEV (reference sequence). V was shortened by 5 bases and J by 10 bases, with 18 bases between the two germline ends.

The V and J genes are TRBV11-2 and TRBJ1-2; D unresolved. The CDR3 length is 11 residues. Trimming took 2 bases from V and 7 from J, leaving 5 bases between them. Germline V gives CDR1 SGHAT, CDR2 FQNNGV. CDR3 amino acids: CASSLYFGYTF. DNA of the CDR3: TGTGCCAGCAGCTTATATTTTGGCTACACCTTC.

The V gene is TRBV27, the J gene TRBJ1-6; 10 bases are a match to TRBD1. The germline gives CDR1 MNHEY, CDR2 SMNVEV (reference sequence). V gave up 9 bases and J gave up 3 bases; unmatched junction bases: 2. The CDR3 consists of 14 residues. CDR3 loop: CASGQGVYNSPLHF. CDR3 DNA sequence: TGTGCCAGTGGACAGGGGGTCTATAATTCACCCCTCCACTTT.

The V and J genes are TRBV28 and TRBJ1-2; a possible D gene is TRBD1 (5 bases). Germline V gives CDR1 MDHEN, CDR2 SYDVKM. Trimming left V 7 bases short and J 5 bases short, with 14 bases between. This CDR3 contains 13 residues. CDR3 coding DNA: TGTGCCAGCACCACGGGGGGAAGGTATGGCTACACCTTC. Residues: CASTTGGRYGYTF.

The rearrangement uses TRBV7-9 and TRBJ2-2; D is unclear. CDR1 and CDR2 (germline): SEHNR, FQNEAQ (reference sequence). The CDR3 length is 14 residues. V lost 1 base and J 1 base, leaving 4 bases between the germline ends. CDR3 sequence: CASSLELNTGELFF. The CDR3 DNA reads as TGTGCCAGCAGCTTAGAACTGAACACCGGGGAGCTGTTTTTT.

The CDR3 here is CASSLEGTGGGRSYNEQFF. The CDR3 DNA sequence: TGTGCCAGCAGCTTGGAGGGGACAGGGGGAGGTCGCTCCTACAATGAGCAGTTCTTC. The V gene is TRBV5-6, the J gene TRBJ2-1; TRBD1 aligns across 11 bases. The CDR3 is 19 amino acids. The V gene end was trimmed by 0 bases and the J gene end by 0 bases; junction bases not matched to a gene: 8. CDR1 is SGHDT, CDR2 YYEEEE, per germline.

The chain combines TRBV28 with TRBJ2-2; D may be TRBD2 (5 bases). This CDR3 comprises 13 residues. The V gene lost 5 bases and the J gene lost 7 bases, with 11 bases spanning the gap. Germline CDR1 MDHEN, CDR2 SYDVKM. The CDR3 coding sequence is TGTGCCAGCAGTACAAGAGCGGTCGGGGAGCTGTTTTTT. Residues: CASSTRAVGELFF. The complete variable domain, with remaining parts taken from reference TRBV28 and TRBJ2-2, reads DVKVTQSSRYLVKRTGEKVFLECVQDMDHENMFWYRQDPGLGLRLIYFSYDVKMKEKGDIPEGYSVSREKKERFSLILESASTNQTSMYLCASSTRAVGELFFGEGSRLTVL.

This chain joins TRBV7-4 and TRBJ1-5; 9 nucleotides align to TRBD1. CDR3 length: 17 residues. V was pared by 6 bases and J by 3 bases, with 12 bases of the junction left unmatched. Germline-derived CDR1 and CDR2 are SGHVT and SQSDAQ. The CDR3 spells CASRTDRGGLFNQPQHF. The CDR3 region has the DNA TGTGCCAGCAGAACGGACAGGGGCGGACTATTCAATCAGCCCCAGCATTTT.

The chain carries TRBV27 and TRBJ1-1, with TRBD1 matching 7 bases. The length of the CDR3 is 14 residues. Per germline, CDR1 MNHEY and CDR2 SMNVEV (reference sequence). V lost 1 base and J lost 4; bases outside the gene matches: 3. The CDR3 DNA sequence: TGTGCCAGCAGTTTATATCAGGGGGTCACTGAAGCTTTCTTT. Its translation is CASSLYQGVTEAFF.

The chain recombines TRBV10-3 with TRBJ2-3; 8 nucleotides match TRBD2. The junction had 9 bases not matched to a gene; V was cut back by 7 bases and J by 0 bases. This CDR3 is built from 16 residues. Germline CDR1 ENHRY, CDR2 SYGVKD. The CDR3 region has the DNA TGTGCCATCAAGGGCGGGGGGTCTGCTAGCACAGATACGCAGTATTTT. It yields the protein CAIKGGGSASTDTQYF.

The rearrangement joins TRBV7-2 to TRBJ2-7; 9 bases agree with TRBD2. CDR3 length equals 16 residues. Germline V gene lookup returns CDR1 SGHTA and CDR2 FQGNSA. V was clipped by 2 bases and J by 4 bases; unmatched bases: 9. The CDR3 reads CASSLLGRGGGYEQYF. The CDR3 nucleotides read TGTGCCAGCAGCTTATTGGGGCGGGGGGGCGGTTACGAGCAGTACTTC.

The genes are TRBV7-9 and TRBJ1-1, with 8 bases identical to TRBD1. The J segment lost 1 base and the V segment lost 6 bases, leaving 4 bases of the junction unmatched. The CDR3 length is 14 residues. In germline, CDR1 is SEHNR, CDR2 FQNEAQ (reference sequence). The CDR3 nucleotides are TGTGCCAGCAGTCCTCAGGGGGCGAACACTGAAGCTTTCTTT. This translates into CASSPQGANTEAFF.

The chain couples TRBV7-9 to TRBJ1-1; TRBD1 matches 9 bases. This CDR3 contains 18 residues. Looked up from germline, CDR1 is SEHNR and CDR2 is FQNEAQ (reference sequence). J lost 6 bases, V lost 6 bases, and 20 bases had no gene match. As DNA, the CDR3 is TGTGCCAGCAGGAAGGGCGACAGGGGGATGGAGGGAGTCGCTGAAGCTTTCTTT. This sequence encodes CASRKGDRGMEGVAEAFF.

The chain links TRBV19 to TRBJ2-7; 7 bases map to TRBD1. This CDR3 region has 13 residues. CDR1 is LNHDA and CDR2 is SQIVND in the germline V gene (reference sequence). V gave up 3 bases and J gave up 3 bases; unmatched junction bases: 2. This CDR3 is CASSMRTGYEQYF. The CDR3 bases are TGTGCCAGTAGTATGCGGACAGGCTACGAGCAGTACTTC.

V gene TRBV11-1 combines with J gene TRBJ1-1; D is unclear. This CDR3 is 13 amino acids long. V was clipped by 1 base and J by 3 bases, with 6 bases between them. CDR1 and CDR2 from the germline V gene are SGHAT and FQDESV (reference sequence). DNA of the CDR3: TGTGCCAGCAGCTTAGAGAGGGACACTGAAGCTTTCTTT. Its translation is CASSLERDTEAFF.

The V call is TRBV18, the J call TRBJ2-7; 8 bases agree with TRBD2. CDR3 size: 14 residues. V trimming: 2 bases; J trimming: 6 bases; junction bases outside the gene matches: 6. The V gene's germline CDR1 is KGHSH and CDR2 LQKENI. CDR3 loop: CASSPITSGGEQYF. For the CDR3, the DNA is TGTGCCAGCTCACCAATTACTAGCGGTGGCGAGCAGTACTTC. Complete variable domain (other parts from reference TRBV18 and TRBJ2-7): NAGVMQNPRHLVRRRGQEARLRCSPMKGHSHVYWYRQLPEEGLKFMVYLQKENIIDESGMPKERFSAEFPKEGPSILRIQQVVRGDSAAYFCASSPITSGGEQYFGPGTRLTVT.

V is TRBV25-1 and J is TRBJ2-2, with 7 bases aligning to TRBD1. There are 17 residues in the CDR3. After removal of 1 base from V and 4 bases from J, the junction contained 9 bases not matched to a gene. Germline CDR1 and CDR2: MGHDK and SYGVNS. The DNA for the CDR3 is TGTGCCAGCAGTGAATGGCGACAGGGTTGGGGCACCGGGGAGCTGTTTTTT. Protein product: CASSEWRQGWGTGELFF.

The chain joins TRBV30 to TRBJ1-4; 7 positions match TRBD1. This CDR3 region has 13 residues. V lost 0 bases, J lost 8 bases, and 3 bases stayed unmatched. Germline CDR1 and CDR2: GTSNPN and SVGIG (reference sequence). CDR3 region: CAWSVQQGEKLFF. CDR3 nucleotide sequence: TGTGCCTGGAGTGTCCAACAGGGGGAAAAACTGTTTTTT.

This clone shows up as medium-sized by frequency. CDR3 residues: CASSRQGGNTEAFF. The CDR3 DNA is TGTGCCAGCAGCCGACAGGGGGGGAACACTGAAGCTTTCTTT. This chain joins TRBV7-9 and TRBJ1-1, with TRBD1 matching 9 bases. V was clipped by 5 bases and J by 1 base; unmatched bases: 2. This CDR3 spans 14 amino acids. CDR1 is SEHNR, CDR2 FQNEAQ, per germline (reference sequence). Drawing the rest from reference TRBV7-9 and TRBJ1-1, the complete variable domain is DTGVSQNPRHKITKRGQNVTFRCDPISEHNRLYWYRQTLGQGPEFLTYFQNEAQLEKSRLLSDRFSAERPKGSFSTLEIQRTEQGDSAMYLCASSRQGGNTEAFFGQGTRLTVV.

The chain joins TRBV13 to TRBJ2-5; D gene uncertain. The germline CDR1 and CDR2 sequences are PRHDT and FYEKMQ (reference sequence). Trimming took 2 bases from V and 5 from J, leaving 9 bases between them. This CDR3 comprises 13 residues. The CDR3 is CASSLILRETQYF. CDR3 nucleotide sequence: TGTGCCAGCAGCTTAATACTCAGGGAGACCCAGTACTTC.

The rearrangement links TRBV18 to TRBJ2-1; maybe TRBD1 (6 bases). This CDR3 has 17 residues. Germline V CDR1 and CDR2: KGHSH, LQKENI. V lost 3 bases, J lost 0 bases, and 15 bases lay in between. The CDR3 loop reads CASSPPRDRSSYNEQFF. The CDR3 DNA is TGTGCCAGCTCACCCCCCAGAGACAGGAGCTCCTACAATGAGCAGTTCTTC.

The V call is TRBV18, the J call TRBJ2-7; TRBD1 might be the D (6 bases). V was trimmed by 10 bases and J by 5 bases, leaving 18 bases between them. CDR3 length: 13 residues. Germline loops: CDR1 KGHSH, CDR2 LQKENI. CDR3 amino acids: CATRNRVSNEQYF. CDR3 DNA sequence: TGTGCCACTCGAAACAGGGTAAGCAACGAGCAGTACTTC.

The chain uses TRBV6-5 and TRBJ2-7, with a possible D match to TRBD2 (6 bases). The length of the CDR3 is 13 residues. V lost 2 bases and J 4 bases, leaving 9 bases between the germline ends. Germline assignment: CDR1 MNHEY and CDR2 SVGAGI. In DNA, the CDR3 is TGTGCCAGCAGTTACATCGGGGGATACGAGCAGTACTTC. Amino acid sequence: CASSYIGGYEQYF.

The chain links TRBV18 to TRBJ2-2; a weak D match, TRBD2 (7 bases). Trimming stripped 5 bases from V and 4 bases from J, with 14 bases between. Germline CDR1 and CDR2: KGHSH and LQKENI. The length of the CDR3 is 15 residues. The CDR3 is CASSSGGPSTGELFF. The CDR3 DNA reads TGTGCCAGCTCATCCGGGGGGCCAAGCACCGGGGAGCTGTTTTTT.

The chain links TRBV25-1 to TRBJ1-2; 7 bases map to TRBD1. The ends lost 10 bases at V and 4 bases at J; junction bases unmatched: 21. CDR1 and CDR2 from the germline V gene are MGHDK and SYGVNS. The CDR3 loop spans 17 amino acids. CDR3 sequence reads: CANRSRDRDRGGYGYTF. The CDR3 bases are TGTGCCAACCGTTCACGGGACAGAGATCGTGGGGGCTATGGCTACACCTTC.